The source of this T cell receptor beta chain is a study of regulatory T cells in long-lasting Graves disease. The germline V gene has CDR1 MNHEY and CDR2 SMNVEV (reference sequence). V was clipped by 8 bases and J by 4 bases; unmatched bases: 5. The CDR3 contains 13 residues. Time point specified: newly diagnosed GD, antithyroid drugs for less than 3 months. PBMC-extracted RNA yielded the TCR library. As to this clonotype: Its antigen is not identified.

Study-wide results and limits: Sample size, which was small, may have reduced accuracy. Those with persistent disease had in common more public clonotypes (roughly 3,000) than new patients (more than 900).

For TCR beta, libraries came from iRepertoire HTBI primers and Arm-PCR of CDR3 regions. TCRdb fed the multiplex PCR reads into MiXCR, producing one record per CDR3 protein. Among 400,000 to 500,000 distinct CDR3 sequences listed, 11% to 15% were seen once. These data were also filed under a second study, of T cells in Graves' hyperthyroidism and ophthalmopathy. That paper notes: Exclusions: uncontrolled infection, other autoimmune disease, pregnancy, lactation.

The receptor was isolated from a woman aged 50 to 65 with Graves disease. The input for sequencing was peripheral blood mononuclear cells (PBMCs), taken at new diagnosis, from a patient treated with antithyroid drugs. The chain has TRBV27 and TRBJ2-4, with TRBD2 matching 7 bases. CDR3 in amino acids: CASAGEDKNIQYF. CDR3 sequence (DNA): TGTGCCAGCGCGGGAGAGGATAAAAACATTCAGTACTTC.